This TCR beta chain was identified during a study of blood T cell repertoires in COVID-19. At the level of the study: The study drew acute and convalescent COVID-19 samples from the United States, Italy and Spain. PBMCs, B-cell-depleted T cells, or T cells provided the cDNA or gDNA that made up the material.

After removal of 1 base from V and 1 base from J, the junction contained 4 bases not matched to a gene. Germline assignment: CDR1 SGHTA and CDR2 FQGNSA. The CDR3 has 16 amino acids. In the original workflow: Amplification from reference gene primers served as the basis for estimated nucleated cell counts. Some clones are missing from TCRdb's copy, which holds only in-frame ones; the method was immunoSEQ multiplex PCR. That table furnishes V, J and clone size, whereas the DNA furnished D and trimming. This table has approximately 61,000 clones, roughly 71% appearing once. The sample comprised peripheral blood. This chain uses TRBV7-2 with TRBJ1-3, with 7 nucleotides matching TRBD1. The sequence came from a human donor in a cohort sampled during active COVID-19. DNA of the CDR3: TGTGCCAGCAGCTTAGGGCAGGGGGTGTCTGGAAACACCATATATTTT. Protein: CASSLGQGVSGNTIYF.